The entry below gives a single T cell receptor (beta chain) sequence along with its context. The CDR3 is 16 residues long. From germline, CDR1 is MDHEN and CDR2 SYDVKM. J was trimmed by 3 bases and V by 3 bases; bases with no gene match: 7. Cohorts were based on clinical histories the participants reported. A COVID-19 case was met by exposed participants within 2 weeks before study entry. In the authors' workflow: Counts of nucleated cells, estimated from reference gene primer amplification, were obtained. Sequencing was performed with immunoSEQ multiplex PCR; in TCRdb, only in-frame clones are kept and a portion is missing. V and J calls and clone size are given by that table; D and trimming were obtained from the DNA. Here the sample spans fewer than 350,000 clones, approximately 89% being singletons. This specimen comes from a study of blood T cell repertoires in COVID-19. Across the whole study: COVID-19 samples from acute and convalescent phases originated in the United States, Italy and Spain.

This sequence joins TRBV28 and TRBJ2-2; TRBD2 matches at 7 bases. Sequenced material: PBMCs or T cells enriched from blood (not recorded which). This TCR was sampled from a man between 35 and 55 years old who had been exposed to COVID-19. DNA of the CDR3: TGTGCCAGCAGTTTGAGGGCTAGCGGATACACCGGGGAGCTGTTTTTT. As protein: CASSLRASGYTGELFF.